This T cell receptor (beta chain) was profiled in a study of T cell changes during pregnancy in multiple sclerosis. The germline gives CDR1 SNHLY, CDR2 FYNNEI. The J segment lost 7 bases and the V segment lost 6 bases, leaving 5 bases of the junction unmatched. CDR3 length: 13 amino acids. TCRdb keeps only in-frame clones here, not all; method: immunoSEQ multiplex PCR. Found here are under 55,000 clones, around 90% of them singletons; the top ten hold 0.61%. Source: CD4+ T cells from peripheral blood mononuclear cells, taken after pregnancy. The rearrangement uses TRBV2 and TRBJ1-1; 10 bases are a match to TRBD1. The sequence was collected from a female donor in good health, enrolled as a control in a pregnancy study. CDR3 nucleotides: TGTGCCAGCAGCCGGGACAGGGGTGATGAAGCTTTCTTT. It specifies CASSRDRGDEAFF.